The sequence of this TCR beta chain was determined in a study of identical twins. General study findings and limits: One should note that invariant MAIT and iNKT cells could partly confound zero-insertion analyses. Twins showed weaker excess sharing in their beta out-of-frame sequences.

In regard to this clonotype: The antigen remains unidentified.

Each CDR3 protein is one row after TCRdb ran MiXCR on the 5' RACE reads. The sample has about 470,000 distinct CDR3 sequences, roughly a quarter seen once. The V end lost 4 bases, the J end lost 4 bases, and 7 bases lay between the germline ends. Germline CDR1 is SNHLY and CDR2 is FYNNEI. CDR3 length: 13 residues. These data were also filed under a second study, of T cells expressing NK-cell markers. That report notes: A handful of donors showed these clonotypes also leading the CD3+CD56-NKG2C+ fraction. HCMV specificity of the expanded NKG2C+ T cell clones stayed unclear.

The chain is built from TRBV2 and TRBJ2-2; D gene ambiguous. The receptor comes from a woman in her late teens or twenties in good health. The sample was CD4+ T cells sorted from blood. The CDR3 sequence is CASSADPTGELFF. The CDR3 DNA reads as TGTGCCAGCAGTGCCGACCCCACCGGGGAGCTGTTTTTT.